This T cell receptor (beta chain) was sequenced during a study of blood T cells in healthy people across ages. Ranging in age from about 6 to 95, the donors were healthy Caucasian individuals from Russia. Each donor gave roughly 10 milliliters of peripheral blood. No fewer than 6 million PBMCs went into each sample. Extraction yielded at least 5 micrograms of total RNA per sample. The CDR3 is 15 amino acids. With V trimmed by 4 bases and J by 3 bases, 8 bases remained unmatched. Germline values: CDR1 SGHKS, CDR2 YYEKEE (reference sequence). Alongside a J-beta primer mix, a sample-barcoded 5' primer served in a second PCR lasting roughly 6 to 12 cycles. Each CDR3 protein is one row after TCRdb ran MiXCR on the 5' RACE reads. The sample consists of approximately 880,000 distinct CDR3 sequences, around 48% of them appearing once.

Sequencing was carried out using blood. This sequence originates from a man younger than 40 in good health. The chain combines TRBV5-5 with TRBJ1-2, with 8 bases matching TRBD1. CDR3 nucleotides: TGTGCCAGCAGCCCACCGGGACAGGAGTACTATGGCTACACCTTC. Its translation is CASSPPGQEYYGYTF.